A single sample gave rise to the 18 T cell receptor beta chains below, sequenced in a study of blood T cell repertoires in COVID-19. The repertoire was sequenced with immunoSEQ multiplex PCR; TCRdb's copy has only in-frame clones and lacks some. There are 150,000 to 200,000 clones in the sample; 85% to 95% occur only once, and around 2% lies in the top ten. Sequenced material: peripheral blood. These receptors were taken from a woman aged 60 to 75 with COVID-19, enrolled during active disease.

V usage is TRBV11-3 and J usage is TRBJ1-2; possible D gene TRBD1, 5 bases. The CDR3 covers 13 residues. Germline-derived CDR1 and CDR2 are SGHNT and YENEEA. Trimming removed 7 bases from V and 3 bases from J, with 12 bases in between. The DNA of the CDR3 is TGTGCCAGCACCCGTCGGGGGTACTATGGCTACACCTTC. Protein product: CASTRRGYYGYTF.

This chain connects TRBV6-5 to TRBJ1-5; possible D gene TRBD1, 6 bases. The V and J ends lost 2 bases and 1 base respectively, with 6 bases between them. The length of the CDR3 is 14 residues. Germline values: CDR1 MNHEY, CDR2 SVGAGI. The CDR3 DNA reads as TGTGCCAGCAGTTACGACAGGAGCAATCAGCCCCAGCATTTT. Translated, it gives CASSYDRSNQPQHF.

V is TRBV7-3 and J is TRBJ1-2; a possible D gene is TRBD1 (6 bases). The germline gives CDR1 SGHTA, CDR2 FQGTGA. V lost 5 bases, J lost 3 bases, and 16 bases lay in between. This CDR3 region has 15 residues. The CDR3 loop is CASSPEARGDYGYTF. DNA of the CDR3: TGTGCCAGCAGCCCGGAGGCCAGGGGAGACTATGGCTACACCTTC. The variable domain in full, with the rest retrieved from reference TRBV7-3 and TRBJ1-2, is GAGVSQTPSNKVTEKGKYVELRCDPISGHTALYWYRQSLGQGPEFLIYFQGTGAADDSGLPNDRFFAVRPEGSVSTLKIQRTERGDSAVYLCASSPEARGDYGYTFGSGTRLTVV.

This chain connects TRBV11-3 to TRBJ2-2, with TRBD1 matching over 7 bases. CDR1 and CDR2 (germline): SGHNT, YENEEA. V lost 3 bases and J lost 3; bases outside the gene matches: 10. The CDR3 covers 17 residues. The CDR3 protein is CASSFISPGQYTGELFF. The CDR3 bases are TGTGCCAGCAGCTTCATATCGCCGGGACAGTACACCGGGGAGCTGTTTTTT.

V usage is TRBV27 and J usage is TRBJ2-7, with 7 bases lining up with TRBD1. The germline CDR1 and CDR2 sequences are MNHEY and SMNVEV (reference sequence). The CDR3 sequence is 14 residues long. V gave up 6 bases and J gave up 7 bases; unmatched junction bases: 12. This CDR3 is CASRPRTGRWEQYF. CDR3 DNA: TGTGCCAGCAGGCCCCGGACAGGCAGGTGGGAGCAGTACTTC.

The V gene is TRBV4-1, the J gene TRBJ1-2; maybe TRBD1 (5 bases). The V and J ends lost 3 bases and 4 bases respectively, with 18 bases between them. Germline lookup yields CDR1 MGHRA and CDR2 YSYEKL. The CDR3 runs 16 residues. The CDR3 sequence: CASSQLVGSGGYGYTF. As DNA, the CDR3 is TGCGCCAGCAGCCAGCTTGTGGGGAGCGGGGGCTATGGCTACACCTTC.

The chain links TRBV6-5 to TRBJ1-1, with D possibly TRBD1 on 5 matching bases. V lost 6 bases and J lost 1, with 9 bases in between. The CDR3 runs 13 residues. The germline CDR1 and CDR2 sequences are MNHEY and SVGAGI. CDR3 sequence (DNA): TGTGCCAGCAGCCTCGGGGGGAACACTGAAGCTTTCTTT. Translating it yields CASSLGGNTEAFF.

The chain has TRBV23-1 and TRBJ1-2, with TRBD1 matching over 8 bases. TRBV23-1 is reported as an ORF; its role is uncertain. The J segment lost 1 base and the V segment lost 10 bases, leaving 11 bases of the junction unmatched. CDR3 length equals 15 residues. DNA for the CDR3: TGCGCCATACTCAGGGGGCCCATGTTTAACTATGGCTACACCTTC. This sequence encodes CAILRGPMFNYGYTF.

The chain couples TRBV2 to TRBJ2-1, with 7 bases fitting TRBD2. Trimming at V came to 4 bases and at J to 8 bases, leaving 11 bases not matched to a gene. Germline V gene lookup returns CDR1 SNHLY and CDR2 FYNNEI. This CDR3 has 15 amino acids. The CDR3 here is CASSGPGLPWDEQFF. The CDR3 DNA sequence: TGTGCCAGCAGTGGACCGGGACTACCTTGGGATGAGCAGTTCTTC.

The chain couples TRBV4-3 to TRBJ1-4; 8 nucleotides match TRBD1. CDR3 length equals 16 residues. Germline CDR1 and CDR2: LGHNA and YSLEER. V lost 0 bases, J lost 10 bases, and 10 bases stayed unmatched. CDR3 loop: CASSQEVPQGVGKLFF. In DNA form, the CDR3 reads TGCGCCAGCAGCCAAGAAGTCCCACAGGGGGTAGGAAAACTGTTTTTT.

This clone came up a few times. The chain carries TRBV6-5 and TRBJ1-2; 7 nucleotides align to TRBD1. The J segment lost 8 bases and the V segment lost 10 bases, leaving 19 bases of the junction unmatched. The CDR3 loop spans 15 amino acids. Germline loops: CDR1 MNHEY, CDR2 SVGAGI. The CDR3 sequence: CATRYFDRVVRGYTF. Written as DNA, the CDR3 is TGTGCCACCCGGTACTTTGACAGGGTGGTCAGGGGCTACACCTTC.

This chain connects TRBV18 to TRBJ1-1; 7 bases are shared with TRBD1. Germline V gives CDR1 KGHSH, CDR2 LQKENI. V shed 5 bases and J 1 base; nucleotides not matched to a gene: 7. The CDR3 extends over 15 amino acids. This CDR3 is CASSTLDRANTEAFF. DNA of the CDR3: TGTGCCAGCTCAACATTAGACAGGGCGAACACTGAAGCTTTCTTT.

This clone was seen just once. The V call is TRBV4-3, the J call TRBJ1-5, with TRBD1 as a possible D gene (5 bases). The CDR3 consists of 15 residues. The ends were cut back, 4 bases at V and 6 bases at J, with 16 bases in the middle. Germline V gene data show CDR1 as LGHNA and CDR2 as YSLEER. The CDR3 protein is CASSPSWQGGQPQHF. DNA of the CDR3: TGCGCCAGCAGCCCAAGTTGGCAGGGCGGTCAGCCCCAGCATTTT.

The rearrangement links TRBV6-5 to TRBJ2-3, with TRBD1 matching over 8 bases. Germline V CDR1 and CDR2: MNHEY, SVGAGI. The V segment lost 6 bases and the J segment 5 bases; nucleotides outside the gene matches: 7. This CDR3 is 14 amino acids long. CDR3 loop: CASSQWTGKDTQYF. The CDR3 bases are TGTGCCAGCAGCCAGTGGACAGGGAAAGATACGCAGTATTTT.

The chain uses TRBV19 and TRBJ2-1; D gene uncertain. The germline V gene has CDR1 LNHDA and CDR2 SQIVND (reference sequence). The CDR3 extends over 16 amino acids. V was shortened by 5 bases and J by 1 base, with 15 bases between the two germline ends. This chain's CDR3 is CASSHDNQPSYNEQFF. CDR3 DNA: TGTGCCAGTAGTCACGACAACCAACCTTCCTACAATGAGCAGTTCTTC. Filled out from reference TRBV19 and TRBJ2-1, the complete variable domain reads DGGITQSPKYLFRKEGQNVTLSCEQNLNHDAMYWYRQDPGQGLRLIYYSQIVNDFQKGDIAEGYSVSREKKESFPLTVTSAQKNPTAFYLCASSHDNQPSYNEQFFGPGTRLTVL.

CDR3 nucleotides: TGTGCCAGCAGTCCTACCAGCGGGGGGGCCGTTAGAGATACGCAGTATTTT. It encodes CASSPTSGGAVRDTQYF. V gene TRBV3-1 (or the pseudogene TRBV3-2) combines with J gene TRBJ2-3, with 10 nucleotides matching TRBD2. CDR1 LGHDT and CDR2 YNNKEL come from the germline V gene (reference sequence). The CDR3 totals 17 residues. The V gene end was trimmed by 6 bases and the J gene end by 5 bases; junction bases not matched to a gene: 14.

This clone was counted once. The chain combines TRBV6-5 with TRBJ2-1, with D perhaps matching TRBD2 (5 bases). V dropped 7 bases and J dropped 5 bases, with 12 bases sitting between them. CDR1 and CDR2 from the germline V gene are MNHEY and SVGAGI. The CDR3 is 13 amino acids. The CDR3 here is CASTRREDNEQFF. In DNA, the CDR3 is TGTGCCAGCACCCGCCGGGAAGACAATGAGCAGTTCTTC.

This clone was seen a handful of times. The chain recombines TRBV6-5 with TRBJ1-1, with D uncertain. The CDR3 is 14 residues long. Germline V CDR1 and CDR2: MNHEY, SVGAGI. The V end lost 6 bases, the J end lost 3 bases, and 14 bases lay between the germline ends. The CDR3 protein is CASRYRLGDTEAFF. CDR3 nucleotides: TGTGCCAGCAGGTACCGCCTCGGGGACACTGAAGCTTTCTTT.